The present TCR beta chain was sequenced within a study of blood T cell repertoires in COVID-19. Study information: Italy, Spain and the United States were the sources of the convalescent and acute COVID-19 samples. T cells, B-cell-depleted T cells, or PBMCs supplied cDNA or gDNA.

Participant-reported clinical history was the basis for cohort assignment. Here immunoSEQ multiplex PCR was the method, and the copy in TCRdb shows in-frame clones only, minus some. There are under 250,000 clones in the sample; about 86% occur only once, and around 9.3% lies in the top ten. The CDR3 runs 12 residues. Trimming took off 6 bases at V and 8 bases at J, with 14 bases between the two ends. CDR1 SQVTM and CDR2 ANQGSEA come from the germline V gene. The source is a woman aged 45-65 years with acute COVID-19. The V and J genes are TRBV29-1 and TRBJ2-1; D perhaps matches TRBD2 (5 bases). Sample: PBMCs or T cells enriched from blood (not recorded which). The CDR3: CSVDRTGDEQFF. CDR3 bases: TGCAGCGTCGACCGGACTGGGGATGAGCAGTTCTTC.